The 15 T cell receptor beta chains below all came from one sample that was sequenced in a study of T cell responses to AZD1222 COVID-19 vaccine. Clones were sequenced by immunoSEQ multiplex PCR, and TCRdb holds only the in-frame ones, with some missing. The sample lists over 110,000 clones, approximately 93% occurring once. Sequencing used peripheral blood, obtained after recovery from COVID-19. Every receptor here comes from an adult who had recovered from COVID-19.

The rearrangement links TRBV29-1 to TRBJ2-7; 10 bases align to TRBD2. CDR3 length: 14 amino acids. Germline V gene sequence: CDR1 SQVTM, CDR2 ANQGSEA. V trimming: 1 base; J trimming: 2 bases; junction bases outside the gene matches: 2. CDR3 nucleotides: TGCAGCGTTGAAGGGCTAGCGGGAGCCTACGAGCAGTACTTC. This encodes CSVEGLAGAYEQYF.

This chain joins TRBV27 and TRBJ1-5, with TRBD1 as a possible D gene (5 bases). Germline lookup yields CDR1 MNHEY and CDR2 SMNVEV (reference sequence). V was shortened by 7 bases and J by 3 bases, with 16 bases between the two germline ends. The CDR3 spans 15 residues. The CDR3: CASTPRGGVNQPQHF. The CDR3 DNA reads TGTGCCAGCACTCCTCGGGGGGGTGTCAATCAGCCCCAGCATTTT.

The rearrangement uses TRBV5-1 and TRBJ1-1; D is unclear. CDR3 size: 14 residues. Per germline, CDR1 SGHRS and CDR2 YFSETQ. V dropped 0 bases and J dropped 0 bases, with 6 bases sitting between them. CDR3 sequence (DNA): TGCGCCAGCAGCTTGGACAGCATGAACACTGAAGCTTTCTTT. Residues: CASSLDSMNTEAFF.

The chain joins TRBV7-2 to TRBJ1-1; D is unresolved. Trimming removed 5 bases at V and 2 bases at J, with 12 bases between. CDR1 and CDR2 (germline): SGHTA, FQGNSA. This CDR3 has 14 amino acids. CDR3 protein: CASSPDPANTEAFF. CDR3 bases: TGTGCCAGCAGCCCAGACCCGGCCAACACTGAAGCTTTCTTT.

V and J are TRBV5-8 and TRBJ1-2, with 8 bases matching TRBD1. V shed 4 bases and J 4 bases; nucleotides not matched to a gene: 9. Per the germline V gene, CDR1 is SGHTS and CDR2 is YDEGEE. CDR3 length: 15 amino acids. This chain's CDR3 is CASSPGQGVGYGYTF. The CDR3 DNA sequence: TGTGCCAGCAGCCCCGGACAGGGTGTAGGCTATGGCTACACCTTC.

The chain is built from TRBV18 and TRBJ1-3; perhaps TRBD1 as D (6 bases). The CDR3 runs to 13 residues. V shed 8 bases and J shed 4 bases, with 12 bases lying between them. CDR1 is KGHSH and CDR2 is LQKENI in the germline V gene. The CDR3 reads CASTSGTGNTIYF. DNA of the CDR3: TGTGCCAGCACCTCGGGGACAGGAAACACCATATATTTT.

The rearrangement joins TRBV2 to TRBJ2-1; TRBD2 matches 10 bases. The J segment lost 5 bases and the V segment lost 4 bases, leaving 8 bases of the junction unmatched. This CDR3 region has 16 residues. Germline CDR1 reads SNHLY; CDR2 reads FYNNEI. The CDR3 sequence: CASSVASSGGDNEQFF. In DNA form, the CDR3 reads TGTGCCAGCAGTGTTGCTTCTAGCGGGGGTGACAATGAGCAGTTCTTC.

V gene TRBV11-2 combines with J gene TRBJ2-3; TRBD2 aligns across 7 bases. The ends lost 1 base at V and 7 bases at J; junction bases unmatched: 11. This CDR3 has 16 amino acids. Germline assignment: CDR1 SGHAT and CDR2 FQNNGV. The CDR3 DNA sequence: TGTGCCAGCAGCTTAGGGGGGGGAGCGACCTTCAATACGCAGTATTTT. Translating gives CASSLGGGATFNTQYF. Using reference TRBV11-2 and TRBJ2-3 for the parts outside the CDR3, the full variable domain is EAGVAQSPRYKIIEKRQSVAFWCNPISGHATLYWYQQILGQGPKLLIQFQNNGVVDDSQLPKDRFSAERLKGVDSTLKIQPAKLEDSAVYLCASSLGGGATFNTQYFGPGTRLTVL.

The CDR3 region has the DNA TGTGCCTGGAGTGAGTCGGCTGAAAACACTGAAGCTTTCTTT. This translates into CAWSESAENTEAFF. The rearrangement links TRBV30 to TRBJ1-1; D uncertain. The CDR3 runs to 14 residues. Germline-derived CDR1 and CDR2 are GTSNPN and SVGIG (reference sequence). Trimming left V 1 base short and J 2 bases short, with 11 bases between.

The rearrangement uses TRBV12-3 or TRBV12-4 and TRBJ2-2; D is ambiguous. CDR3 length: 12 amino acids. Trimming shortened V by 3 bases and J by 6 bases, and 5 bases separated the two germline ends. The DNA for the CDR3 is TGTGCCAGCAGTTTCAATCCCGGGGAGCTGTTTTTT. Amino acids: CASSFNPGELFF.

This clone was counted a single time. CDR3 in DNA: TGCAGCGTTGTGGGGGGGGTCCCTAACTCTGGAAACACCATATATTTT. This translates into CSVVGGVPNSGNTIYF. The J gene is TRBJ1-3, the V gene TRBV29-1; TRBD1 might be the D (5 bases). The germline CDR1 and CDR2 sequences are SQVTM and ANQGSEA. V lost 4 bases to trimming and J lost 0 bases, with 16 bases between them. This CDR3 contains 16 residues.

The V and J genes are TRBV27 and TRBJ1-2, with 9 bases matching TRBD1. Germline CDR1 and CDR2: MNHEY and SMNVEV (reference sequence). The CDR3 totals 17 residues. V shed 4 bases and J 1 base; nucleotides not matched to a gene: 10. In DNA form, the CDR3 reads TGTGCCAGCAGTTCATACCGGGACAGGGCTAATAACTATGGCTACACCTTC. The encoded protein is CASSSYRDRANNYGYTF.

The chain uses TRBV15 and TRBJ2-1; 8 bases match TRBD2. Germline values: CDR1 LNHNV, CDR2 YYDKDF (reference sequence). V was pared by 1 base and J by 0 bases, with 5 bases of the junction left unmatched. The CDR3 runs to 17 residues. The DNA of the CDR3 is TGTGCCACCAGCAGAGGACTAGCGCAGAGCTCCTACAATGAGCAGTTCTTC. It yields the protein CATSRGLAQSSYNEQFF.

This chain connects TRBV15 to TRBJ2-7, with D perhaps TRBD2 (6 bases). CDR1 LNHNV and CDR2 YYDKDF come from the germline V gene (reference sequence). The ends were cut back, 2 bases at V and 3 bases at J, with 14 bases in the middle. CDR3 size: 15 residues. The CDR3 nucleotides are TGTGCCACCAGCAGATCGTTGACGGGAGTCTACGAGCAGTACTTC. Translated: CATSRSLTGVYEQYF.

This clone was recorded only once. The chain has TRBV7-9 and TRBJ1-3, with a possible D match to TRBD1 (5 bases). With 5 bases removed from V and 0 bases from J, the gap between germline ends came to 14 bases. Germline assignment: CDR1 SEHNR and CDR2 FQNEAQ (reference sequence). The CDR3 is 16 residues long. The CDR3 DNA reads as TGTGCCAGCAGCGGCAGTGGGGGGACCTCTGGAAACACCATATATTTT. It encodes CASSGSGGTSGNTIYF.